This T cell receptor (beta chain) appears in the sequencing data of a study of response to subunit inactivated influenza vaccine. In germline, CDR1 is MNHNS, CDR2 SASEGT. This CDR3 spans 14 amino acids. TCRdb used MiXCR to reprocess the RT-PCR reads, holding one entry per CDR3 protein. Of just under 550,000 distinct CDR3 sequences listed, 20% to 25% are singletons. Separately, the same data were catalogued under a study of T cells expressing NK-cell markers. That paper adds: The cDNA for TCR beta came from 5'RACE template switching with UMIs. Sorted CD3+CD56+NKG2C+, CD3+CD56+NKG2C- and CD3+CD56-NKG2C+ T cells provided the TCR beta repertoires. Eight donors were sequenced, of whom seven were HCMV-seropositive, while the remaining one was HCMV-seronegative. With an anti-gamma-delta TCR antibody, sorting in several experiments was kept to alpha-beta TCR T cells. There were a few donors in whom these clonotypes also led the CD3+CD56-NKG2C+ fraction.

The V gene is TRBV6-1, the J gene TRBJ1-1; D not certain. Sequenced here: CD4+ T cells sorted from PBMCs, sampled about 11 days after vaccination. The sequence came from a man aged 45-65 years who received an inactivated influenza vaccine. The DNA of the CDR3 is TGTGCAGCAGCCTCTTTTGCCCCGAACACTGAAGCTTTCTTT. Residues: CAAASFAPNTEAFF.